This T cell receptor beta chain is drawn from a study of CXCR3-negative and CXCR3-positive naive CD8 T cells. The CDR3 totals 15 residues. Germline loops: CDR1 SGHRS, CDR2 YFSETQ. Carrying UMI labels, the TRB cDNA libraries were prepared through 5' RACE. TCRdb reprocessed the 5' RACE reads and stores each CDR3 protein as one record, lacking DNA. The data include roughly 100,000 distinct CDR3 sequences; the top ten clones carry 0.85% to 1.4%. Points from the study as a whole: Memory CD8+ cells showed much lower diversity, while both naive subsets were comparably high.

Note on this clonotype: The antigen is not known.

Specimen: naive CXCR3- CD8+ T cells from blood. Indicated subset: CD45RO-CCR7+CD27+CD95- naive CD8+ T cells lacking CXCR3 (TNR3-). This chain joins TRBV5-1 and TRBJ1-1; TCRdb gives TRBD1 as the D gene, but with no DNA this cannot be confirmed. This clonotype was sampled from a human donor in good health. Some clones in this sample may be carry-over from other donors' samples. This CDR3 is CASSMRQGAGTEAFF.